This T cell receptor (beta chain) was sequenced for a study of T cells in women clearing cervical HPV infection. This CDR3 is built from 17 residues. Per the germline V gene, CDR1 is SGHVS and CDR2 is FNYEAQ. V lost 3 bases to trimming and J lost 4 bases; unmatched junction nucleotides: 9. TCRdb keeps only in-frame clones here, not all; method: immunoSEQ multiplex PCR. The sample totals more than 25,000 clones; its top ten clones hold more than 20%. Regarding this clone: The CDR3 extends 3 residues past the end of the read, so its final part is completed from the germline J gene.

V and J are TRBV7-6 and TRBJ2-7; TRBD2 aligns across 13 bases. Material for sequencing was blood buffy coat. This clonotype was obtained from a woman aged 18-70 years with a cervical HPV16 infection that either progressed to CIN3+ or cleared (not recorded which). The CDR3 DNA, read in part, is TGTGCCAGCAGCTTTGAGGGAGGGACTAGCGGGACTTACGAG. Its translation is CASSFEGGTSGTYE. From start to end, the CDR3 is CASSFEGGTSGTYEQYF.